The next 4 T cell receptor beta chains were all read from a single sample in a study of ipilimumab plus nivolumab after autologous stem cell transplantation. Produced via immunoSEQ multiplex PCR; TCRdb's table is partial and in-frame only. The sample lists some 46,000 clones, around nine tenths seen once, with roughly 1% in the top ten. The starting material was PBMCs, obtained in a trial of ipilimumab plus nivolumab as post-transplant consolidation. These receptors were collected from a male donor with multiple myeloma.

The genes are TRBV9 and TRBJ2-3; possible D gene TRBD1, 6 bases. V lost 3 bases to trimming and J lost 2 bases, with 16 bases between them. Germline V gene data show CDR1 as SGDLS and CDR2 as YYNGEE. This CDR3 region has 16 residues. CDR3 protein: CASSARTGQNTDTQYF. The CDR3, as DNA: TGTGCCAGCAGCGCCCGTACTGGACAGAACACAGATACGCAGTATTTT.

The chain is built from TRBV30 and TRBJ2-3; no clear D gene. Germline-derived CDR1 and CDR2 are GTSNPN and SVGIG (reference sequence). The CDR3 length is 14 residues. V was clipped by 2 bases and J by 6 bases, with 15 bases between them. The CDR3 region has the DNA TGTGCCTGGAGTCACTTTGGGGAATTGGATACGCAGTATTTT. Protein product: CAWSHFGELDTQYF.

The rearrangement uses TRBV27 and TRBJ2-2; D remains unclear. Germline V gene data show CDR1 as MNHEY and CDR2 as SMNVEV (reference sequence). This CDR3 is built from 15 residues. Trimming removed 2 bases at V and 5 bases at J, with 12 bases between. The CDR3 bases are TGTGCCAGCAGTTTACGCCGCCCGGAAACCGGGGAGCTGTTTTTT. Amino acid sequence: CASSLRRPETGELFF.

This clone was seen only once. The CDR3 DNA reads as TGCAGCGTTGCTCCGCGCGATGTACAGGAGCAGTACTTC. This sequence encodes CSVAPRDVQEQYF. The chain joins TRBV29-1 to TRBJ2-7, with unresolved D. The germline CDR1 and CDR2 sequences are SQVTM and ANQGSEA. This CDR3 is built from 13 residues. The germline V and J ends were trimmed by 4 bases and 7 bases, with 17 bases remaining between them.